The entry that follows covers one T cell receptor (beta chain) sequence. Its antigen is unidentified. This sample is drawn from a study of radiation and T cells in renal cell carcinoma. TCRdb's table, derived via immunoSEQ multiplex PCR, lists solely in-frame clones and lacks some. The sample contains over 60,000 clones, 83% of which appear only once. The sample's time point: blood 4 weeks post-SBRT, at nephrectomy. Stated treatment: 15 Gy SBRT to primary tumor, nephrectomy 4 weeks later. Nephrectomy followed 15 Gy stereotactic body radiation by 4 weeks. The tumor was a clear cell renal cell carcinoma. Study conclusions and caveats: No pretreatment tumor biopsies were available for baseline clonotypes. Top tumor clonotypes rose in blood 2 weeks post-radiation, then contracted.

The germline CDR1 and CDR2 sequences are ENHRY and SYGVKD. The ends were cut back, 7 bases at V and 6 bases at J, with 14 bases in the middle. There are 13 residues in the CDR3. The TCR sequence derives from a woman between 55 and 75 years old with renal cell carcinoma. The material sequenced was blood, taken from a patient whose treatment included radiotherapy and nephrectomy. The V gene is TRBV10-3, the J gene TRBJ2-3, with D maybe TRBD1 (5 bases). The chain's CDR3 is CAITPDSGDTQYF. The CDR3 coding sequence is TGTGCCATCACTCCAGACTCAGGGGATACGCAGTATTTT.